Listed here are 26 T cell receptor beta chains from one sample, sequenced in a study of cytomegalovirus exposure and HLA in healthy donors. Primers for the PCR totalled 60 Vbeta and 13 Jbeta. Sequencing used immunoSEQ multiplex PCR; TCRdb keeps in-frame clones, though not all of them. The sample has about 150,000 clones, roughly 80% seen once. What was sequenced was PBMCs. These receptors all come from a boy younger than 10 in good health and CMV-seronegative.

Here the CDR3 reads CSVLRGTDTQYF. The CDR3 region has the DNA TGCAGCGTTCTGCGGGGCACAGATACGCAGTATTTT. This chain joins TRBV29-1 and TRBJ2-3, with D perhaps TRBD2 (5 bases). Germline V gene data show CDR1 as SQVTM and CDR2 as ANQGSEA. Trimming stripped 5 bases from V and 1 base from J, with 7 bases between. The CDR3 covers 12 residues.

The genes are TRBV18 and TRBJ2-3, with a tentative D call TRBD1 (5 bases). The CDR3 sequence is 17 residues long. V lost 0 bases, J lost 2 bases, and 15 bases lay in between. Germline V gene lookup returns CDR1 KGHSH and CDR2 LQKENI. CDR3 amino acids: CASSPPVSDSHTDTQYF. In DNA form, the CDR3 reads TGTGCCAGCTCACCACCGGTCAGCGACAGCCACACAGATACGCAGTATTTT.

V is TRBV4-1 and J is TRBJ1-2; D not resolved. Trimming cost V 3 bases and J 2 bases, with 7 bases left between them. The CDR3 has 13 residues. CDR1 is MGHRA and CDR2 is YSYEKL in the germline V gene. DNA of the CDR3: TGCGCCAGCAGCCATTCCTCCAACTATGGCTACACCTTC. Amino acid sequence: CASSHSSNYGYTF.

This sequence joins TRBV7-2 and TRBJ2-2; weak D call: TRBD1 (5 bases). Between the trimmed V and J ends, which lost 5 bases and 4 bases, there was a span of 26 bases. Germline lookup yields CDR1 SGHTA and CDR2 FQGNSA. This CDR3 contains 19 residues. CDR3 bases: TGTGCCAGCAGCCCGAAAGGGTCCGGCCAGGGAAGGGGCACCGGGGAGCTGTTTTTT. This encodes CASSPKGSGQGRGTGELFF.

This chain links TRBV6-5 with TRBJ2-1; no definite D call. CDR1 and CDR2 from the germline V gene are MNHEY and SVGAGI. V dropped 0 bases and J dropped 6 bases, with 12 bases sitting between them. This CDR3 is built from 15 residues. DNA of the CDR3: TGTGCCAGCAGTTACTCCCTAGGCCGTGGCAATGAGCAGTTCTTC. Protein: CASSYSLGRGNEQFF.

The chain links TRBV2 to TRBJ2-1; D possibly corresponds to TRBD2 (6 bases). The CDR3 totals 14 residues. Between the trimmed V and J ends, which lost 6 bases and 7 bases, there was a span of 16 bases. CDR1 and CDR2 (germline): SNHLY, FYNNEI. This chain's CDR3 is CASRPGKGRNEQFF. As DNA, the CDR3 is TGTGCCAGCAGACCAGGGAAGGGGAGGAATGAGCAGTTCTTC.

This chain uses TRBV29-1 with TRBJ2-5; 9 nucleotides match TRBD1. J lost 2 bases, V lost 7 bases, and 2 bases had no gene match. The CDR3 length is 12 residues. From germline, CDR1 is SQVTM and CDR2 ANQGSEA. In DNA form, the CDR3 reads TGCAGCGCCGGACAGGGGCAAGAGACCCAGTACTTC. Translated: CSAGQGQETQYF.

The J gene is TRBJ1-3, the V gene TRBV19; D is perhaps TRBD1 (5 bases). The CDR3 covers 14 residues. V was shortened by 7 bases and J by 1 base, with 11 bases between the two germline ends. The germline CDR1 and CDR2 sequences are LNHDA and SQIVND (reference sequence). CDR3 sequence: CASNRQLSGNTIYF. CDR3 sequence (DNA): TGTGCCAGTAATAGACAGCTTTCTGGAAACACCATATATTTT.

The chain links TRBV27 to TRBJ2-7, with 10 bases aligning to TRBD1. The CDR3 loop spans 14 amino acids. With 5 bases clipped from V and 4 bases from J, the junction kept 5 bases outside the gene matches. CDR1 is MNHEY and CDR2 is SMNVEV in the germline V gene (reference sequence). CDR3 in DNA: TGTGCCAGCAGTGGGACAGGGGCTGGGTACGAGCAGTACTTC. Translated: CASSGTGAGYEQYF.

This clone was recorded once. The chain carries TRBV7-3 and TRBJ2-3; 10 bases align to TRBD2. This CDR3 spans 14 amino acids. Germline V CDR1 and CDR2: SGHTA, FQGTGA. After removal of 4 bases from V and 5 bases from J, the junction contained 3 bases not matched to a gene. The CDR3 region is CASSYSGGIDTQYF. The CDR3 DNA reads as TGTGCCAGCAGCTATAGCGGGGGGATAGATACGCAGTATTTT.

The chain links TRBV2 to TRBJ2-7, with TRBD2 matching over 16 bases. CDR3 length: 18 residues. The germline V gene has CDR1 SNHLY and CDR2 FYNNEI. V was pared by 5 bases and J by 4 bases, with 11 bases of the junction left unmatched. The CDR3 DNA is TGTGCCAGCAGTCAATTCGGGACTAGCGGGAGGGGTACGTACGAGCAGTACTTC. Residues: CASSQFGTSGRGTYEQYF.

This clone has more than one count but fewer than ten. This rearrangement joins TRBV5-1 to TRBJ2-5; 12 bases line up with TRBD2. CDR1 and CDR2 (germline): SGHRS, YFSETQ. Losses at the gene ends were 3 bases for V and 1 base for J; bases not matched to a gene: 4. This CDR3 region has 16 residues. The CDR3 is CASSSGLAGSQETQYF. CDR3 bases: TGCGCCAGCAGCTCAGGACTAGCGGGGTCCCAAGAGACCCAGTACTTC.

This chain joins TRBV4-2 and TRBJ1-2; the match to TRBD1 covers 7 bases. Germline V gene data show CDR1 as LGHNA and CDR2 as YNFKEQ. The CDR3 extends over 15 amino acids. The trim removed 2 bases at V and 4 bases at J, leaving 7 bases unmatched. The DNA of the CDR3 is TGTGCCAGCAGCCAAACCGGGACAGAATCCTATGGCTACACCTTC. Translating gives CASSQTGTESYGYTF.

This clone was counted between two and nine times. The chain recombines TRBV6-5 with TRBJ2-7; TRBD2 agrees at 12 bases. CDR1 and CDR2 from the germline V gene are MNHEY and SVGAGI. This CDR3 has 15 amino acids. Trimming at V came to 0 bases and at J to 4 bases, leaving 1 base not matched to a gene. CDR3 sequence: CASSYSTSGGYEQYF. CDR3 sequence (DNA): TGTGCCAGCAGTTACTCGACTAGCGGGGGATACGAGCAGTACTTC.

The chain carries TRBV16 and TRBJ2-2; possibly TRBD2 for D (5 bases). Germline V gives CDR1 KGHSY, CDR2 FQNENV. The CDR3 is 16 amino acids. V was pared by 1 base and J by 5 bases, with 14 bases between. DNA for the CDR3: TGTGCCAGCAGCCAATTTGTGAGGGCCAAGACCGGGGAGCTGTTTTTT. This encodes CASSQFVRAKTGELFF.

The chain is built from TRBV19 and TRBJ1-1; a possible D gene is TRBD1 (5 bases). The CDR3 length is 14 residues. The V gene lost 6 bases and the J gene lost 10 bases, with 21 bases spanning the gap. CDR1 and CDR2 (germline): LNHDA, SQIVND (reference sequence). The DNA of the CDR3 is TGTGCCAGTAGAGCGGGACCGGCGCATGGGGGAGCTTTCTTT. The encoded protein is CASRAGPAHGGAFF. Looking up the rest from reference TRBV19 and TRBJ1-1 gives the full variable domain: DGGITQSPKYLFRKEGQNVTLSCEQNLNHDAMYWYRQDPGQGLRLIYYSQIVNDFQKGDIAEGYSVSREKKESFPLTVTSAQKNPTAFYLCASRAGPAHGGAFFGQGTRLTVV.

This clone occurred a few times. This chain joins TRBV10-3 and TRBJ1-6; 8 nucleotides match TRBD1. This CDR3 is built from 13 residues. With V trimmed by 4 bases and J by 9 bases, 2 bases remained unmatched. Germline CDR1 is ENHRY and CDR2 is SYGVKD. The CDR3 coding sequence is TGTGCCATCAGTGTTGGGACAGGTTCACCCCTCCACTTT. Translation gives CAISVGTGSPLHF.

As regards this clone: Germline and junction disagree at one end, which may indicate a read error. V is TRBV30 and J is TRBJ1-4, with a tentative D call TRBD1 (5 bases). The germline CDR1 and CDR2 sequences are GTSNPN and SVGIG (reference sequence). The CDR3 spans 13 residues. As DNA, the CDR3 is TGTGCCTGGAGTGTGAGGCGGGGCGAAGAACTGCTTTTT. This translates into CAWSVRRGEELLF.

In its sample, this clone was seen once. CDR3 nucleotide sequence: TGTGCCAGTTCGACATCAACTAACTATGGCTACACCTTC. Translation gives CASSTSTNYGYTF. The genes are TRBV6-1 and TRBJ1-2; D is unclear. Trimming pared 9 bases from V and 0 bases from J, leaving 11 bases between. Germline CDR1 reads MNHNS; CDR2 reads SASEGT. The length of the CDR3 is 13 residues.

This clone was recorded a few times. The chain uses TRBV6-5 and TRBJ1-5, with 9 bases lining up with TRBD1. The V gene end was trimmed by 9 bases and the J gene end by 7 bases; junction bases not matched to a gene: 7. Germline lookup yields CDR1 MNHEY and CDR2 SVGAGI. CDR3 length equals 13 residues. CDR3 DNA: TGTGCCAGTGCTCGGGACAGGGAACAGCCCCAGCATTTT. It encodes CASARDREQPQHF.

The sample holds one count of this clone. The genes are TRBV28 and TRBJ2-7; the match to TRBD1 covers 8 bases. Germline CDR1 and CDR2: MDHEN and SYDVKM. The ends lost 5 bases at V and 5 bases at J; junction bases unmatched: 11. The CDR3 spans 15 residues. CDR3 sequence reads: CASSPSDREGDEQYF. The CDR3 nucleotides read TGTGCCAGCAGTCCCTCGGACAGGGAAGGCGACGAGCAGTACTTC. The full variable domain, with the rest looked up from reference TRBV28 and TRBJ2-7, is DVKVTQSSRYLVKRTGEKVFLECVQDMDHENMFWYRQDPGLGLRLIYFSYDVKMKEKGDIPEGYSVSREKKERFSLILESASTNQTSMYLCASSPSDREGDEQYFGPGTRLTVT.

This clone has a handful of counts. The rearrangement links TRBV28 to TRBJ1-2; 9 bases agree with TRBD1. The germline V gene has CDR1 MDHEN and CDR2 SYDVKM. The CDR3 covers 16 residues. The junction had 9 bases not matched to a gene; V was cut back by 5 bases and J by 2 bases. CDR3 amino acids: CASSTGQGFWNYGYTF. Here the CDR3 DNA reads TGTGCCAGCAGTACGGGACAGGGCTTCTGGAACTATGGCTACACCTTC.

Points on this clone: The sample has other DNA sequences that encode this CDR3 too. This chain links TRBV5-1 with TRBJ2-7, with D possibly being TRBD2 (5 bases). CDR3 length: 13 residues. Between the trimmed V and J ends, which lost 3 bases and 3 bases, there was a span of 10 bases. Germline CDR1 is SGHRS and CDR2 is YFSETQ. DNA of the CDR3: TGCGCCAGCAGCTCCCTAGCCAACTACGAGCAGTACTTC. Translated: CASSSLANYEQYF.

Concerning this clone: One end of the junction varies from germline; a read error may be responsible. The chain joins TRBV27 to TRBJ1-1; D remains unclear. Per the germline V gene, CDR1 is MNHEY and CDR2 is SMNVEV (reference sequence). The CDR3 runs to 13 residues. The CDR3 region is CVSSFQVNTEAFF. In DNA, the CDR3 is TGTGTCAGCAGTTTTCAGGTGAACACTGAAGCTTTCTTT.

The genes are TRBV19 and TRBJ2-3, with TRBD1 matching 7 bases. This CDR3 is 15 amino acids long. V shed 4 bases and J 4 bases; nucleotides not matched to a gene: 8. Germline V gives CDR1 LNHDA, CDR2 SQIVND (reference sequence). The CDR3 nucleotides are TGTGCCAGTAGTAACCATCAGGGGGTGGCAGATACGCAGTATTTT. This codes for CASSNHQGVADTQYF.

J is TRBJ1-1 and V is TRBV7-9; D unresolved. V was pared by 2 bases and J by 1 base, with 8 bases between. There are 14 residues in the CDR3. Germline V lookup: CDR1 SEHNR, CDR2 FQNEAQ (reference sequence). The CDR3, as DNA: TGTGCCAGCAGCTTACTTCGGGGGAACACTGAAGCTTTCTTT. Translation: CASSLLRGNTEAFF.